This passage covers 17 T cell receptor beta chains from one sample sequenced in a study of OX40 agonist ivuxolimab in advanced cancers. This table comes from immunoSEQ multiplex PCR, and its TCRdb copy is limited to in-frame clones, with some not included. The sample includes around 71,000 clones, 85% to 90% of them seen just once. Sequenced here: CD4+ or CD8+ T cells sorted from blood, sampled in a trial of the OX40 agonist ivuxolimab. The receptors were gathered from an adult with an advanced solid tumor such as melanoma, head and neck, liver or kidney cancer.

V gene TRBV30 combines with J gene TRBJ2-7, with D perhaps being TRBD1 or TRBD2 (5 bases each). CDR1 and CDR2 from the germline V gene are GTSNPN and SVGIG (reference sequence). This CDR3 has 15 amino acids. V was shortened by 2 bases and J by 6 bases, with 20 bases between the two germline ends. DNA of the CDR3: TGTGCCTGGAGTCCCCCCGGGGCAGGGATTCGCGAGCAGTACTTC. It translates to CAWSPPGAGIREQYF.

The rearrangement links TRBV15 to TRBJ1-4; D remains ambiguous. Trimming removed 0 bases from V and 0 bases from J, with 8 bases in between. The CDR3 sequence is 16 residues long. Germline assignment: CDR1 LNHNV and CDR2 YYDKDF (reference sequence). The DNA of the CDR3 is TGTGCCACCAGCAGAGATAAGACGGCAACTAATGAAAAACTGTTTTTT. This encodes CATSRDKTATNEKLFF.

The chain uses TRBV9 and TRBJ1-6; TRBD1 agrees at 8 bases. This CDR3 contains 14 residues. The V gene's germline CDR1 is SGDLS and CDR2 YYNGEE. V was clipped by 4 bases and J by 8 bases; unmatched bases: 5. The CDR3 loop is CASSPGQGYSPLHF. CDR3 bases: TGTGCCAGCAGCCCAGGACAGGGTTATTCACCCCTCCACTTT.

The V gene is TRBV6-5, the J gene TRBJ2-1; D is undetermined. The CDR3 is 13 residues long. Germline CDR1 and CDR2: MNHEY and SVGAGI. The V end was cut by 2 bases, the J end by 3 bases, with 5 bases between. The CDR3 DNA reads TGTGCCAGCAGTTACGAGGACTACAATGAGCAGTTCTTC. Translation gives CASSYEDYNEQFF.

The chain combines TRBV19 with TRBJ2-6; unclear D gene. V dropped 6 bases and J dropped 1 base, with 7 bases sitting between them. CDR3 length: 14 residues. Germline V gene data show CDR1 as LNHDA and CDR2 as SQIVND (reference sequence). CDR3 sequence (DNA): TGTGCCAGTAGAATGAGGTCTGGGGCCAACGTCCTGACTTTC. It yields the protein CASRMRSGANVLTF.

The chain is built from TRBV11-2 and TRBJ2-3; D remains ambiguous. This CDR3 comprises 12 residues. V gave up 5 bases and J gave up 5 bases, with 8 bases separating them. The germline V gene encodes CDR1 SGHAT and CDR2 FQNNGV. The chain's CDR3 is CASSDHLDTQYF. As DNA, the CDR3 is TGTGCCAGCAGCGACCACTTAGATACGCAGTATTTT.

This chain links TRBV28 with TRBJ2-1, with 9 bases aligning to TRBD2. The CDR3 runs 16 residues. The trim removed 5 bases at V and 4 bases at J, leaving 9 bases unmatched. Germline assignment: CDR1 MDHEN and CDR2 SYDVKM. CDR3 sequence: CASSPGGLAQYNEQFF. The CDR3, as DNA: TGTGCCAGCAGTCCAGGGGGACTAGCCCAATACAATGAGCAGTTCTTC.

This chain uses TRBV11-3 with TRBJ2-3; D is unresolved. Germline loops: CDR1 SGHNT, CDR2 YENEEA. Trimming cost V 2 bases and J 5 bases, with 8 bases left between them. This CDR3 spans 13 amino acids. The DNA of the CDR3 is TGTGCCAGCAGCTTAATGGTCGAAGATACGCAGTATTTT. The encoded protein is CASSLMVEDTQYF.

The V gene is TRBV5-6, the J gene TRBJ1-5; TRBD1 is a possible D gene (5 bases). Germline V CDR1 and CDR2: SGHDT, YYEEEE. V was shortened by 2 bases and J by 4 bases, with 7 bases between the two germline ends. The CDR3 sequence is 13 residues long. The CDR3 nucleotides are TGTGCCAGCAGCTTACAGGCGAATCAGCCCCAGCATTTT. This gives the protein CASSLQANQPQHF.

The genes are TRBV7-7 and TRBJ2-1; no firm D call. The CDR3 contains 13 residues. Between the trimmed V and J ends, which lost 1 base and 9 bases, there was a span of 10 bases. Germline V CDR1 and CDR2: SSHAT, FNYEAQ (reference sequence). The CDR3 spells CASSLDVVGEQFF. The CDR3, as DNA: TGTGCCAGCAGCTTAGATGTGGTTGGTGAGCAGTTCTTC. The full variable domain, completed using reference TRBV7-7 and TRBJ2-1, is GAGVSQSPRYKVTKRGQDVTLRCDPISSHATLYWYQQALGQGPEFLTYFNYEAQPDKSGLPSDRFSAERPEGSISTLTIQRTEQRDSAMYRCASSLDVVGEQFFGPGTRLTVL.

The CDR3 DNA reads TGTGCCATCGGGGGAGGGGGGCTGAGGGATGAGCAGTTCTTC. Residues: CAIGGGGLRDEQFF. The chain couples TRBV10-3 to TRBJ2-1, with D possibly matching TRBD2 (7 bases). The germline V and J ends were trimmed by 8 bases and 8 bases, with 19 bases remaining between them. This CDR3 has 14 residues. Looked up from germline, CDR1 is ENHRY and CDR2 is SYGVKD.

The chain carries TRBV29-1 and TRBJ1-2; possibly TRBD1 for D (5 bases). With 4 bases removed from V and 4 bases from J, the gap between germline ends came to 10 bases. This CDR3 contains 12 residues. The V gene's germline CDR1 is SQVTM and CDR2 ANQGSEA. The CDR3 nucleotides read TGCAGCGTTGTTGGGGCAACCTATGGCTACACCTTC. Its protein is CSVVGATYGYTF.

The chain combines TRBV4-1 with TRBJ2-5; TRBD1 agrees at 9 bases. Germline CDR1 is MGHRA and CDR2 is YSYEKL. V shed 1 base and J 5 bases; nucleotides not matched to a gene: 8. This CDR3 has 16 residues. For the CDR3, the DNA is TGCGCCAGCAGCCAAGGAGACAGGGGGAATGCGGAGACCCAGTACTTC. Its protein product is CASSQGDRGNAETQYF.

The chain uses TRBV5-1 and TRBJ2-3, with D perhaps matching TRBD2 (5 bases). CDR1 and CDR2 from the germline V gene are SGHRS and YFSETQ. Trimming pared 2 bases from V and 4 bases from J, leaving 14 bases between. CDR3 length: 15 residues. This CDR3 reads CASSFRELRADTQYF. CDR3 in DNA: TGCGCCAGCAGCTTCCGGGAACTCAGAGCAGATACGCAGTATTTT.

In DNA form, the CDR3 reads TGTGCCAGCTCACCAGGGCAGAAAATGGACAATGAGCAGTTCTTC. Protein product: CASSPGQKMDNEQFF. The chain employs TRBV18 and TRBJ2-1, with D unresolved. There are 15 residues in the CDR3. Trimming cost V 2 bases and J 5 bases, with 13 bases left between them. Germline-derived CDR1 and CDR2 are KGHSH and LQKENI.

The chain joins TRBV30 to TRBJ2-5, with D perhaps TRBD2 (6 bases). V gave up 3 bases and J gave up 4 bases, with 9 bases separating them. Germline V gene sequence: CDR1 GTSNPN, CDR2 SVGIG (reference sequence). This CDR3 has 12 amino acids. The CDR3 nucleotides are TGTGCCTGGAGGGGAGCGGGAGAGACCCAGTACTTC. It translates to CAWRGAGETQYF.

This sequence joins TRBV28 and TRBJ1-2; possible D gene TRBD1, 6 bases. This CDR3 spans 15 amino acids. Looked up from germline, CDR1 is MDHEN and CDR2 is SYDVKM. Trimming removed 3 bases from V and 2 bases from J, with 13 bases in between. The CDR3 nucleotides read TGTGCCAGCAGTTTCCCCGGACAGTTAAACTATGGCTACACCTTC. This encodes CASSFPGQLNYGYTF.